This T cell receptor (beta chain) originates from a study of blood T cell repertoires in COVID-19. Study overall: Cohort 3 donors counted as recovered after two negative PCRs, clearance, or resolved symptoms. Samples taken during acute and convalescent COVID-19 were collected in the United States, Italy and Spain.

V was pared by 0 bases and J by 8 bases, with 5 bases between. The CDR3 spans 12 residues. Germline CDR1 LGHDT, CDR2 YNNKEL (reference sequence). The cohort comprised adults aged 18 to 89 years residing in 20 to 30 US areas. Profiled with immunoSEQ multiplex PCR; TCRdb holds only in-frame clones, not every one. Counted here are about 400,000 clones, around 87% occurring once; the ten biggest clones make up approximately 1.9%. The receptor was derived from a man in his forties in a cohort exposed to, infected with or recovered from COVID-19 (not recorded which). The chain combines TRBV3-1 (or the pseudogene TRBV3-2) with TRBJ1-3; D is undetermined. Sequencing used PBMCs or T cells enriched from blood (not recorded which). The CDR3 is CASSQEGDTIYF. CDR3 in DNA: TGTGCCAGCAGCCAAGAGGGAGACACCATATATTTT.